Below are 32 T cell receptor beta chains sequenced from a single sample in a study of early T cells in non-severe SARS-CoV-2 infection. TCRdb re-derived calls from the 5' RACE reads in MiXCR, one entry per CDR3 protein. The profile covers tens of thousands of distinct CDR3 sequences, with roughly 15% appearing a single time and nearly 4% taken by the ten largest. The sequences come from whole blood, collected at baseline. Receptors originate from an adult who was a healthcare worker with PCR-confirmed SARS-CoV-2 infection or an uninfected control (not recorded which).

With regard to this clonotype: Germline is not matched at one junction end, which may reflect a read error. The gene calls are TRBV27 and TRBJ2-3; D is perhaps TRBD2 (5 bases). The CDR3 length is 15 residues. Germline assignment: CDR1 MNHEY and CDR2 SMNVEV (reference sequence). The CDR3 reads CASSFQRGSTDTQYF. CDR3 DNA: TGTGCAAGCAGTTTTCAACGGGGTAGCACAGATACGCAGTATTTT.

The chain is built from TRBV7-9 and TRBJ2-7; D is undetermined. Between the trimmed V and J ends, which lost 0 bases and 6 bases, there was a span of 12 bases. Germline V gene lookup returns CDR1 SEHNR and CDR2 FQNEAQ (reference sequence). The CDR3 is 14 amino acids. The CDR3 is CASSLAMGSGEQYF. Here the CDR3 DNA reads TGTGCCAGCAGCTTAGCCATGGGGTCAGGCGAGCAGTACTTC.

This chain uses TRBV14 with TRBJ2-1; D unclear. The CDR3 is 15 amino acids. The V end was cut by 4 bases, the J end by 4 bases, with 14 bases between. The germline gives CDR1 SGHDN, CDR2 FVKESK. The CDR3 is CASSPRTDEYNEQFF. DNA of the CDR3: TGTGCCAGCAGCCCTCGGACGGATGAATACAATGAGCAGTTCTTC.

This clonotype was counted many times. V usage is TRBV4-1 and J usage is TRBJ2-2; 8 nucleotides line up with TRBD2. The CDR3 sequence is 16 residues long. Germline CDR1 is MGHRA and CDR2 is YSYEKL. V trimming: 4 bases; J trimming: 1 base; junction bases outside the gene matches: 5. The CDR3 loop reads CASSPRLALNTGELFF. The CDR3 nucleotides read TGCGCCAGCAGCCCCCGACTAGCGTTGAACACCGGGGAGCTGTTTTTT.

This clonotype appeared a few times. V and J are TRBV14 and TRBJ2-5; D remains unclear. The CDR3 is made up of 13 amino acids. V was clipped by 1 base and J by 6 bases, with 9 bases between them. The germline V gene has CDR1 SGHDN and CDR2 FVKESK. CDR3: CASSQGVSQTQYF. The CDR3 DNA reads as TGTGCCAGCAGCCAAGGGGTATCGCAGACCCAGTACTTC.

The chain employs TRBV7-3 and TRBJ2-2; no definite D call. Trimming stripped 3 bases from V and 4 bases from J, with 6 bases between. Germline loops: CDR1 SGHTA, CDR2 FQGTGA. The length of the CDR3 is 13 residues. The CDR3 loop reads CASSFISTGELFF. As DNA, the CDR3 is TGTGCCAGCAGCTTCATCAGCACCGGGGAGCTGTTTTTT.

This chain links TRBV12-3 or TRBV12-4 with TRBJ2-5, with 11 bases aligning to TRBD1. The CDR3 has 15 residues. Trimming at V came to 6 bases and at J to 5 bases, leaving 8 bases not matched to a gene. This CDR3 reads CASSRRTGGTETQYF. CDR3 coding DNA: TGTGCCAGCAGCCGTCGGACAGGGGGCACGGAGACCCAGTACTTC.

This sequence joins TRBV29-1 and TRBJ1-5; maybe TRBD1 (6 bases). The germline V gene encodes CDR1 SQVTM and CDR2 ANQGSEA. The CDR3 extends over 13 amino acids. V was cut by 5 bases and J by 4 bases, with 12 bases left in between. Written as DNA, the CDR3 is TGCAGCGTTAAAGGGGGGGCGAATCAGCCCCAGCATTTT. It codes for CSVKGGANQPQHF.

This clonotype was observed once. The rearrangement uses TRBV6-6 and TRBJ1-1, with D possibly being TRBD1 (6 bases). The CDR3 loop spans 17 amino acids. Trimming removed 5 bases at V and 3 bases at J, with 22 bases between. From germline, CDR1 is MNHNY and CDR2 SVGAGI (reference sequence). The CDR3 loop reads CASSTAPGGGADTEAFF. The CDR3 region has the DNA TGTGCCAGCAGTACCGCACCCGGGGGGGGCGCAGACACTGAAGCTTTCTTT.

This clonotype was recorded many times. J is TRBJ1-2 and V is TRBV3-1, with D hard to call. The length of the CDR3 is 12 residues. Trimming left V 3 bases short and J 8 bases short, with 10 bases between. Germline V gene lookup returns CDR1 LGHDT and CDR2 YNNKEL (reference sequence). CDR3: CASSHRVRGYTF. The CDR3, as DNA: TGTGCCAGCAGCCATAGGGTCCGAGGCTACACCTTC.

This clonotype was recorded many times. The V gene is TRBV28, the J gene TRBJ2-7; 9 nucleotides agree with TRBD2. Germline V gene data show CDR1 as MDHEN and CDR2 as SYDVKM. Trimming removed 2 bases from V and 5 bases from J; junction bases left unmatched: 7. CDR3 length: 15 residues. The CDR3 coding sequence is TGTGCCAGCAGTTTACTAGCGGGATATGGGGACGAGCAGTACTTC. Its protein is CASSLLAGYGDEQYF. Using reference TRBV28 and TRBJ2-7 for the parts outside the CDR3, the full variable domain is DVKVTQSSRYLVKRTGEKVFLECVQDMDHENMFWYRQDPGLGLRLIYFSYDVKMKEKGDIPEGYSVSREKKERFSLILESASTNQTSMYLCASSLLAGYGDEQYFGPGTRLTVT.

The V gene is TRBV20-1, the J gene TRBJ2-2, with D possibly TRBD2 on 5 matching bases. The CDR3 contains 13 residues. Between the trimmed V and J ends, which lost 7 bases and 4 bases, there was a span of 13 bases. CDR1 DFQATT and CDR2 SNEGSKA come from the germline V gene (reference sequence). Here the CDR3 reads CSVTGKGTGELFF. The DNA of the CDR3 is TGCAGTGTAACCGGGAAGGGCACCGGGGAGCTGTTTTTT.

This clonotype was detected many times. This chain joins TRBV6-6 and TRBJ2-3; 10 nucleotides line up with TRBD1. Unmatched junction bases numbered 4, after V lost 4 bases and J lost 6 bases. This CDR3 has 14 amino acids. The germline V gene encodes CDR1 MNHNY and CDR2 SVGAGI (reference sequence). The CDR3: CASSWDRGADTQYF. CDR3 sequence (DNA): TGTGCCAGCAGTTGGGACAGGGGAGCGGATACGCAGTATTTT.

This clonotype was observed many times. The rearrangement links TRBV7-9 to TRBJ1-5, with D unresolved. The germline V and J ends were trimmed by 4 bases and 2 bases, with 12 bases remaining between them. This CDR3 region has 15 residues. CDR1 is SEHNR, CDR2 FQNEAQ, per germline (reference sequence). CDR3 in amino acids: CASSSTLPGNQPQHF. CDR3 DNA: TGTGCCAGCAGCTCAACCCTGCCCGGCAATCAGCCCCAGCATTTT.

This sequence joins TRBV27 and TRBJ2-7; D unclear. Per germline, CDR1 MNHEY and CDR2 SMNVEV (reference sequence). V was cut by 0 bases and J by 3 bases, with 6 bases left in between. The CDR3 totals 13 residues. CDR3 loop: CASSLSAGYEQYF. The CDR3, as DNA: TGTGCCAGCAGTTTATCGGCCGGCTACGAGCAGTACTTC.

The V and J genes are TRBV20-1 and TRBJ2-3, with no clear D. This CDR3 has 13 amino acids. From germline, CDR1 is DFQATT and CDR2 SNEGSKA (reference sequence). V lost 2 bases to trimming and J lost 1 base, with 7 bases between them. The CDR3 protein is CSARLERTDTQYF. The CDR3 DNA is TGCAGTGCTAGACTAGAACGCACAGATACGCAGTATTTT.

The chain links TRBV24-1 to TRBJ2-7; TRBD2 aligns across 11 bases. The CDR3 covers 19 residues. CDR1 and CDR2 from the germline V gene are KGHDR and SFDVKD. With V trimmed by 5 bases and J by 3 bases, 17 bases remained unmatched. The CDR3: CATSGGIPGLAATYYEQYF. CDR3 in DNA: TGTGCCACCAGTGGCGGGATCCCGGGACTAGCGGCCACCTACTACGAGCAGTACTTC.

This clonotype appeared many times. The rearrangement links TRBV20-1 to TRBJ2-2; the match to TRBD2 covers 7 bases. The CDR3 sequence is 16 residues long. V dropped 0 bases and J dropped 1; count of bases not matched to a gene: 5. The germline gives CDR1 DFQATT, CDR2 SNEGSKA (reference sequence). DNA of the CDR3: TGCAGTGCTAGAGATCGAGGACTAGAGAACACCGGGGAGCTGTTTTTT. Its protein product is CSARDRGLENTGELFF.

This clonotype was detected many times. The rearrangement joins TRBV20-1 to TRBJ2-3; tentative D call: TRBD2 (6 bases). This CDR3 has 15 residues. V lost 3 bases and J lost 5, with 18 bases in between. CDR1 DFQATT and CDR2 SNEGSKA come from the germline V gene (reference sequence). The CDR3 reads CSASLPRGMGDTQYF. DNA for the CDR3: TGCAGTGCTAGCCTCCCCCGCGGGATGGGAGATACGCAGTATTTT.

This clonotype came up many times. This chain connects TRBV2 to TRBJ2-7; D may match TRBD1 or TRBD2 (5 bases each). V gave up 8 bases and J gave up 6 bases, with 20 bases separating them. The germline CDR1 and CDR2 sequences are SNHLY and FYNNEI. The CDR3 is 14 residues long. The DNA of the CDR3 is TGTGCCAGCGGCTCCGGGACCTCGGGATCCGAGCAGTACTTC. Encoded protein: CASGSGTSGSEQYF.

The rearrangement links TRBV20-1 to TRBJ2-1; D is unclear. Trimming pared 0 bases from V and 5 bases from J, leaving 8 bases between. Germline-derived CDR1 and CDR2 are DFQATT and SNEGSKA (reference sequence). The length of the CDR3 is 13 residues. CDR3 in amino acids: CSARDGRNNEQFF. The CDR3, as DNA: TGCAGTGCTAGAGACGGTAGAAACAATGAGCAGTTCTTC.

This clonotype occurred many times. The CDR3, as DNA: TGTGCCACCAGTGAGGGACAGGCTAACTATGGCTACACCTTC. This encodes CATSEGQANYGYTF. The chain couples TRBV24-1 to TRBJ1-2, with 8 positions matching TRBD1. The germline gives CDR1 KGHDR, CDR2 SFDVKD. The CDR3 extends over 14 amino acids. J gave up 0 bases and V 4 bases, and 0 bases lay outside the gene matches.

For the CDR3, the DNA is TGTGCCAGCAGTTTACCCGGGACTAGCGGCACAGATACGCAGTATTTT. Translated: CASSLPGTSGTDTQYF. The J gene is TRBJ2-3, the V gene TRBV27; 10 nucleotides agree with TRBD2. This CDR3 contains 16 residues. The germline CDR1 and CDR2 sequences are MNHEY and SMNVEV (reference sequence). V shed 2 bases, J shed 1 base, and the junction held 3 bases outside the gene matches.

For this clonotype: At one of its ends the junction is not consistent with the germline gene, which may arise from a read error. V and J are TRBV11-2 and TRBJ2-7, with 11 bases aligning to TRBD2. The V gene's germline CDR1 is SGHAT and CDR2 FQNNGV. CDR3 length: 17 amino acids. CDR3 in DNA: TGTGCCAGCAGCGTTCTCCCGGGACTAGCGGCCTCCTTCGAGCAGTACTTC. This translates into CASSVLPGLAASFEQYF.

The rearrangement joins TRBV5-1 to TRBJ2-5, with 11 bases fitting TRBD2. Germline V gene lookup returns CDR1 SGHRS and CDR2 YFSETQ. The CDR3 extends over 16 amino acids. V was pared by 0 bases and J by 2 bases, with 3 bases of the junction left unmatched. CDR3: CASSLAGTSGQETQYF. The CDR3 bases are TGCGCCAGCAGCTTGGCCGGGACTAGCGGACAAGAGACCCAGTACTTC. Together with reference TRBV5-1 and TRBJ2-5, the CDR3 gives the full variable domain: KAGVTQTPRYLIKTRGQQVTLSCSPISGHRSVSWYQQTPGQGLQFLFEYFSETQRNKGNFPGRFSGRQFSNSRSEMNVSTLELGDSALYLCASSLAGTSGQETQYFGPGTRLLVL.

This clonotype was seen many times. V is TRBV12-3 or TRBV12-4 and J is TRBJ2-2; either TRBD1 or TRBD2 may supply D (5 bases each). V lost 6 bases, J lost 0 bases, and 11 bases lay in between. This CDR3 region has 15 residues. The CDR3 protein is CASSLGETNTGELFF. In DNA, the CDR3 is TGTGCCAGCAGCCTAGGGGAGACGAACACCGGGGAGCTGTTTTTT.

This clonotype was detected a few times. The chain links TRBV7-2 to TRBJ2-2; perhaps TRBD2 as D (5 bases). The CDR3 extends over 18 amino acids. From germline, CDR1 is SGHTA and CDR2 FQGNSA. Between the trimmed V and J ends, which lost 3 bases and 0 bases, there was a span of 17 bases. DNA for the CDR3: TGTGCCAGCAGCTTCCTCCCAAGACACGGGACGAACACCGGGGAGCTGTTTTTT. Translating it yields CASSFLPRHGTNTGELFF.

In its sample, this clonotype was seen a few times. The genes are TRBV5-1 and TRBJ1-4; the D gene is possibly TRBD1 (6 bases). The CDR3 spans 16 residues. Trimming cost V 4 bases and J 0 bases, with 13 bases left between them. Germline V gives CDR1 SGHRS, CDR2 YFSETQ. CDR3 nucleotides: TGCGCCAGCAGCCTAACAGGGTTTGCAACTAATGAAAAACTGTTTTTT. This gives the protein CASSLTGFATNEKLFF.

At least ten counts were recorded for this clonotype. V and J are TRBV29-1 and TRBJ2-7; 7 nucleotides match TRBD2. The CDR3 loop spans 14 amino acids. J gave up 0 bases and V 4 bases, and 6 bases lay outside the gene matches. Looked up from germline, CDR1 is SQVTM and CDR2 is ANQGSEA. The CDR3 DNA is TGCAGCGTTGCTGGGGAGGGATCCTCCTACGAGCAGTACTTC. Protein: CSVAGEGSSYEQYF.

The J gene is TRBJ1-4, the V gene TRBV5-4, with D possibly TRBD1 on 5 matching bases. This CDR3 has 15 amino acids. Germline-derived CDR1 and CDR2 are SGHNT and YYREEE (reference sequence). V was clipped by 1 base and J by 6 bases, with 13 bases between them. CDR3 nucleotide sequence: TGTGCCAGCAGCTTGCCGACAGCGGGGGATGAAAAACTGTTTTTT. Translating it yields CASSLPTAGDEKLFF.

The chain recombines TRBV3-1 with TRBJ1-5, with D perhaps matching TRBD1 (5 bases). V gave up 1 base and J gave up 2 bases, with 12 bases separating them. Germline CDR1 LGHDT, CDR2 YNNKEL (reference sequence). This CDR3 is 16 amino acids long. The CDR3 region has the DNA TGTGCCAGCAGCCAAGTTGCGGGGGGGGGCAATCAGCCCCAGCATTTT. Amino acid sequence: CASSQVAGGGNQPQHF.

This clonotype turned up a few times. This CDR3 reads CASSTGQVLAKNIQYF. For the CDR3, the DNA is TGTGCCAGCAGCACGGGACAGGTCCTAGCCAAAAACATTCAGTACTTC. The chain joins TRBV9 to TRBJ2-4; 8 bases are shared with TRBD1. V gave up 4 bases and J gave up 0 bases; unmatched junction bases: 6. Looked up from germline, CDR1 is SGDLS and CDR2 is YYNGEE. CDR3 length: 16 amino acids.